The 32 T cell receptor beta chains reported below all come from one sample, sequenced in a study of brain T cells in children with intractable seizures. The data were produced by immunoSEQ multiplex PCR, yet TCRdb's version contains in-frame clones alone and is incomplete. The sample includes about 340,000 clones, about 93% of them seen just once. This sample's time point: blood from clinic visit 5 months post-surgery; TSC patient then seizure free. The material was peripheral blood, obtained 5 to 6 months after surgery. The source of these receptors is a boy younger than two with tuberous sclerosis and intractable seizures.

V gene TRBV3-1 (or the pseudogene TRBV3-2) combines with J gene TRBJ2-3; 8 nucleotides match TRBD2. Germline V gene sequence: CDR1 LGHDT, CDR2 YNNKEL (reference sequence). The length of the CDR3 is 15 residues. J was trimmed by 9 bases and V by 1 base; bases with no gene match: 9. CDR3 bases: TGTGCCAGCAGCCAAGTTTTCGCAAGCGGGGGAACGCAGTATTTT. It is translated as CASSQVFASGGTQYF.

The chain is built from TRBV5-8 and TRBJ2-7; D is uncertain. V gave up 10 bases and J gave up 7 bases, with 15 bases separating them. The germline CDR1 and CDR2 sequences are SGHTS and YDEGEE. The CDR3 extends over 11 amino acids. CDR3 residues: CAGTPALEQYF. The DNA for the CDR3 is TGTGCCGGCACACCAGCCTTAGAGCAGTACTTC.

The rearrangement links TRBV7-9 to TRBJ1-1; 8 bases map to TRBD1. CDR3 length: 13 amino acids. CDR1 and CDR2 from the germline V gene are SEHNR and FQNEAQ (reference sequence). V gave up 3 bases and J gave up 7 bases; unmatched junction bases: 4. As DNA, the CDR3 is TGTGCCAGCAGCTTGACAGGGGAGGGTGAAGCTTTCTTT. This gives the protein CASSLTGEGEAFF.

Here the CDR3 DNA reads TGTGCCAGTAGTATCGGCGACAGGGACGGGGCTGAAGCTTTCTTT. This translates into CASSIGDRDGAEAFF. The chain joins TRBV19 to TRBJ1-1, with 7 bases lining up with TRBD1. There are 15 residues in the CDR3. The ends lost 3 bases at V and 6 bases at J; junction bases unmatched: 10. Germline CDR1 reads LNHDA; CDR2 reads SQIVND (reference sequence).

This chain connects TRBV5-4 to TRBJ2-3; 15 bases match TRBD2. CDR3 length: 14 amino acids. V shed 5 bases and J 6 bases; nucleotides not matched to a gene: 1. Germline V CDR1 and CDR2: SGHNT, YYREEE (reference sequence). The CDR3 sequence is CASRGTSGRDTQYF. CDR3 sequence (DNA): TGTGCCAGCAGGGGGACTAGCGGGAGGGATACGCAGTATTTT.

The rearrangement uses TRBV7-3 and TRBJ2-2; 12 bases are a match to TRBD1. This CDR3 contains 16 residues. Germline V gene data show CDR1 as SGHTA and CDR2 as FQGTGA. Losses at the gene ends were 0 bases for V and 6 bases for J; bases not matched to a gene: 2. The CDR3 is CASSLTGQGASGELFF. CDR3 nucleotides: TGTGCCAGCAGCTTAACGGGACAGGGGGCCTCCGGGGAGCTGTTTTTT.

This sequence joins TRBV12-5 and TRBJ2-4; TRBD1 might be the D (6 bases). There are 20 residues in the CDR3. Trimming took 2 bases from V and 0 from J, leaving 23 bases between them. Germline CDR1 reads LGHNT; CDR2 reads FRNRAP. The CDR3 DNA reads as TGTGCTAGTGGTTTGACCTTTGGACAGACTATTATAGGAGCCAAAAACATTCAGTACTTC. It encodes CASGLTFGQTIIGAKNIQYF.

J is TRBJ2-1 and V is TRBV10-3, with D unclear. V was shortened by 8 bases and J by 2 bases, with 13 bases between the two germline ends. In germline, CDR1 is ENHRY, CDR2 SYGVKD. The CDR3 extends over 14 amino acids. The CDR3 here is CAIRWMPAYNEQFF. In DNA, the CDR3 is TGTGCCATCCGGTGGATGCCAGCCTACAATGAGCAGTTCTTC.

This clone was found once. Other DNA sequences in the same sample also yield this CDR3. The CDR3 protein is CASSIGGDEQYF. CDR3 coding DNA: TGTGCCAGTAGTATCGGAGGTGACGAGCAGTACTTC. The chain employs TRBV19 and TRBJ2-7, with TRBD2 as a possible D gene (5 bases). Germline V gene lookup returns CDR1 LNHDA and CDR2 SQIVND (reference sequence). The CDR3 is made up of 12 amino acids. V was clipped by 3 bases and J by 5 bases, with 8 bases between them.

The chain combines TRBV25-1 with TRBJ2-3, with 13 bases lining up with TRBD2. Germline lookup yields CDR1 MGHDK and CDR2 SYGVNS. Unmatched junction bases numbered 4, after V lost 4 bases and J lost 3 bases. This CDR3 spans 16 amino acids. The CDR3 here is CASSVGTSGITDTQYF. CDR3 DNA: TGTGCCAGCAGTGTAGGGACTAGCGGGATAACAGATACGCAGTATTTT.

The V gene is TRBV15, the J gene TRBJ2-1, with D unresolved. The germline V gene has CDR1 LNHNV and CDR2 YYDKDF (reference sequence). This CDR3 comprises 17 residues. The V end lost 2 bases, the J end lost 3 bases, and 17 bases lay between the germline ends. CDR3 nucleotides: TGTGCCACCAGCAGAAATCCCCCCCAGCCCGGCTACAATGAGCAGTTCTTC. This codes for CATSRNPPQPGYNEQFF. The entire variable domain, with the rest obtained from reference TRBV15 and TRBJ2-1, is as follows: DAMVIQNPRYQVTQFGKPVTLSCSQTLNHNVMYWYQQKSSQAPKLLFHYYDKDFNNEADTPDNFQSRRPNTSFCFLDIRSPGLGDTAMYLCATSRNPPQPGYNEQFFGPGTRLTVL.

The chain carries TRBV18 and TRBJ1-1; 7 bases match TRBD1. V was pared by 5 bases and J by 5 bases, with 2 bases of the junction left unmatched. The CDR3 totals 12 residues. Germline CDR1 reads KGHSH; CDR2 reads LQKENI. CDR3 region: CASSLTGTEAFF. CDR3 DNA: TGTGCCAGCTCATTGACAGGGACTGAAGCTTTCTTT.

V usage is TRBV9 and J usage is TRBJ1-1, with D unclear. The CDR3 sequence is 13 residues long. Germline lookup yields CDR1 SGDLS and CDR2 YYNGEE. With 4 bases removed from V and 5 bases from J, the gap between germline ends came to 12 bases. CDR3 residues: CASSPSITTEAFF. The CDR3 nucleotides read TGTGCCAGCAGCCCCTCAATCACTACTGAAGCTTTCTTT. The full variable domain, completed using reference TRBV9 and TRBJ1-1, is DSGVTQTPKHLITATGQRVTLRCSPRSGDLSVYWYQQSLDQGLQFLIQYYNGEERAKGNILERFSAQQFPDLHSELNLSSLELGDSALYFCASSPSITTEAFFGQGTRLTVV.

This clone came up once. The chain combines TRBV4-1 with TRBJ1-3; D call uncertain. V shed 0 bases and J shed 9 bases, with 6 bases lying between them. From germline, CDR1 is MGHRA and CDR2 YSYEKL. The CDR3 loop spans 12 amino acids. This CDR3 reads CASSQDRGTIYF. Here the CDR3 DNA reads TGCGCCAGCAGCCAAGACCGGGGCACCATATATTTT.

The chain is built from TRBV29-1 and TRBJ1-2, with D unresolved. The V gene's germline CDR1 is SQVTM and CDR2 ANQGSEA. V lost 7 bases and J lost 5, with 8 bases in between. This CDR3 has 10 amino acids. CDR3 residues: CSADDYGYTF. In DNA, the CDR3 is TGCAGCGCTGACGATTATGGCTACACCTTC.

The V gene is TRBV18, the J gene TRBJ1-3; no reliable D call. The V gene's germline CDR1 is KGHSH and CDR2 LQKENI. V was cut by 2 bases and J by 4 bases, with 12 bases left in between. The CDR3 contains 15 residues. DNA for the CDR3: TGTGCCAGCTCACCAACCGTGGACGGGGGAAACACCATATATTTT. Encoded protein: CASSPTVDGGNTIYF.

The chain links TRBV2 to TRBJ2-7; 8 nucleotides align to TRBD2. Trimming removed 8 bases from V and 2 bases from J; junction bases left unmatched: 8. There are 14 residues in the CDR3. CDR1 is SNHLY and CDR2 is FYNNEI in the germline V gene. The CDR3 reads CASSRSGGTYEQYF. DNA for the CDR3: TGTGCCAGCTCCCGAAGCGGGGGAACCTACGAGCAGTACTTC.

The V call is TRBV7-2, the J call TRBJ1-2; D remains ambiguous. Germline loops: CDR1 SGHTA, CDR2 FQGNSA. V lost 4 bases to trimming and J lost 0 bases, with 12 bases between them. The CDR3 covers 15 residues. For the CDR3, the DNA is TGTGCCAGCAGCTCCAGACAAGCCACTAACTATGGCTACACCTTC. Translating gives CASSSRQATNYGYTF. Complete variable domain (other parts from reference TRBV7-2 and TRBJ1-2): GAGVSQSPSNKVTEKGKDVELRCDPISGHTALYWYRQSLGQGLEFLIYFQGNSAPDKSGLPSDRFSAERTGGSVSTLTIQRTQQEDSAVYLCASSSRQATNYGYTFGSGTRLTVV.

This chain uses TRBV29-1 with TRBJ2-1; no clear D. V shed 7 bases and J shed 15 bases, with 19 bases lying between them. The CDR3 runs 11 residues. The V gene's germline CDR1 is SQVTM and CDR2 ANQGSEA. The DNA for the CDR3 is TGCAGCGCCCTAATTTACTACCTCCTGTTCTTC. Amino acids: CSALIYYLLFF.

This clone was picked up a small number of times. The chain is built from TRBV6-5 and TRBJ1-1; D is unresolved. Trimming removed 2 bases from V and 0 bases from J, with 4 bases in between. Germline V gene lookup returns CDR1 MNHEY and CDR2 SVGAGI. CDR3 size: 13 residues. DNA for the CDR3: TGTGCCAGCAGTTACAACATGAACACTGAAGCTTTCTTT. It codes for CASSYNMNTEAFF.

V usage is TRBV30 and J usage is TRBJ1-6; tentative D call: TRBD1 (5 bases). The V end was cut by 6 bases, the J end by 7 bases, with 16 bases between. CDR1 GTSNPN and CDR2 SVGIG come from the germline V gene (reference sequence). There are 14 residues in the CDR3. The CDR3 coding sequence is TGTGCCTGTAAACGCGGGACTTCAAATTCACCCCTCCACTTT. This translates into CACKRGTSNSPLHF.

The rearrangement uses TRBV24-1 and TRBJ1-5; TRBD1 agrees at 9 bases. V trimming: 2 bases; J trimming: 7 bases; junction bases outside the gene matches: 5. CDR1 is KGHDR and CDR2 is SFDVKD in the germline V gene. This CDR3 comprises 15 residues. CDR3 coding DNA: TGTGCCACCAGTGATTCTGACAGGGGGGGACAGCCCCAGCATTTT. Its translation: CATSDSDRGGQPQHF.

This chain connects TRBV6-5 to TRBJ1-6; tentatively, D is TRBD1 (5 bases). The CDR3 has 13 residues. The V gene's germline CDR1 is MNHEY and CDR2 SVGAGI. V was shortened by 6 bases and J by 9 bases, with 12 bases between the two germline ends. The CDR3 DNA follows: TGTGCCAGCAGGCCCTTGGGGGGTTCACCCCTCCACTTT. Its translation: CASRPLGGSPLHF.

This chain connects TRBV19 to TRBJ1-1; the D gene is possibly TRBD1 (5 bases). Germline CDR1 reads LNHDA; CDR2 reads SQIVND (reference sequence). CDR3 length: 13 amino acids. Deletions cut 4 bases from V and 3 bases from J, with 9 bases between. CDR3 loop: CASSRGRDTEAFF. CDR3 nucleotides: TGTGCCAGTAGTAGGGGGAGGGACACTGAAGCTTTCTTT.

CDR3 region: CASRARASTNEQFF. In DNA, the CDR3 is TGCGCCAGCCGCGCCAGGGCCTCGACTAATGAGCAGTTCTTC. The chain couples TRBV10-1 to TRBJ2-1; maybe TRBD1 (5 bases). From germline, CDR1 is WNHNN and CDR2 SYGVQD (reference sequence). The CDR3 totals 14 residues. Trimming removed 8 bases at V and 7 bases at J, with 18 bases between.

The V gene is TRBV6-4, the J gene TRBJ2-7; 7 bases line up with TRBD1. The V segment lost 2 bases and the J segment 4 bases; nucleotides outside the gene matches: 11. The CDR3 runs to 16 residues. The V gene's germline CDR1 is MRHNA and CDR2 SNTAGT. In DNA form, the CDR3 reads TGTGCCAGCAGTGACGTAGGGACAGCCTCAGAATACGAGCAGTACTTC. Its translation is CASSDVGTASEYEQYF.

The V call is TRBV3-1 (or the pseudogene TRBV3-2), the J call TRBJ1-3, with 9 bases aligning to TRBD1. Germline-derived CDR1 and CDR2 are LGHDT and YNNKEL (reference sequence). This CDR3 has 13 residues. J gave up 9 bases and V 4 bases, and 4 bases lay outside the gene matches. DNA of the CDR3: TGTGCCAGCAGCCCCGGGACAGGGTCCACCATATATTTT. Translating it yields CASSPGTGSTIYF.

The chain is built from TRBV2 and TRBJ1-6, with TRBD1 identical over 7 bases. Germline V gives CDR1 SNHLY, CDR2 FYNNEI. The V segment lost 5 bases and the J segment 10 bases; nucleotides outside the gene matches: 8. This CDR3 has 14 amino acids. The CDR3 loop is CASSSPRGGSPLHF. The DNA for the CDR3 is TGTGCCAGCAGTTCCCCCAGGGGGGGATCACCCCTCCACTTT.

This chain joins TRBV6-1 and TRBJ1-4; D remains ambiguous. V was pared by 3 bases and J by 8 bases, with 10 bases between. The germline V gene has CDR1 MNHNS and CDR2 SASEGT. The CDR3 is 13 residues long. CDR3 sequence (DNA): TGTGCCAGCAGTGAGCACGGGCGCGAAAAACTGTTTTTT. Protein sequence: CASSEHGREKLFF.

The rearrangement uses TRBV9 and TRBJ1-1, with D unclear. Deletions cut 2 bases from V and 5 bases from J, with 16 bases between. This CDR3 contains 15 residues. In germline, CDR1 is SGDLS, CDR2 YYNGEE. The CDR3 DNA sequence: TGTGCCAGCAGCGTCTCGTCGGGGATGGGAACTGAAGCTTTCTTT. Protein sequence: CASSVSSGMGTEAFF.

This clone was recorded only once. The V gene is TRBV5-1, the J gene TRBJ2-3, with 7 positions matching TRBD1. Germline V gene sequence: CDR1 SGHRS, CDR2 YFSETQ. V dropped 2 bases and J dropped 3; count of bases not matched to a gene: 6. This CDR3 comprises 15 residues. The CDR3 sequence: CASSLLQGRTDTQYF. The CDR3 coding sequence is TGCGCCAGCAGCTTATTACAGGGGAGAACAGATACGCAGTATTTT.

This clone was seen a single time. CDR3 bases: TGTGCCAGCAGCCCCGACAGAGGCGGCGGCTACACCTTC. Translating it yields CASSPDRGGGYTF. This rearrangement joins TRBV14 to TRBJ1-2, with TRBD1 as a possible D gene (5 bases). Germline CDR1 and CDR2: SGHDN and FVKESK. V gave up 4 bases and J gave up 8 bases, with 14 bases separating them. The CDR3 runs to 13 residues.